The T cell receptor beta chain described here comes from a study of cytomegalovirus exposure and HLA in healthy donors. Germline loops: CDR1 MNHEY, CDR2 SMNVEV (reference sequence). The V end was cut by 3 bases, the J end by 2 bases, with 14 bases between. The CDR3 extends over 16 amino acids. With 60 Vbeta and 13 Jbeta primers, the PCR was carried out. Only in-frame clones appear in the TCRdb table, and some are missing; sequencing was by immunoSEQ multiplex PCR. Its clone listing holds approximately 130,000 clones. The TCR comes from a woman aged 55 to 70 in good health and CMV-seronegative. Sequenced: PBMCs. This chain joins TRBV27 and TRBJ1-5, with D maybe TRBD1 (5 bases). The DNA of the CDR3 is TGTGCCAGCAGTTTTAAAGGGGTCCCTGGCAATCAGCCCCAGCATTTT. Protein product: CASSFKGVPGNQPQHF.